One and the same sample provided the 23 T cell receptor beta chains below, sequenced in a study of blood T cell repertoires in COVID-19. Assay: immunoSEQ multiplex PCR; the TCRdb copy retains only in-frame clones and omits some. This sample yields tens of thousands of clones, of which around 90% are seen a single time; 4.5% to 7% belongs to the top ten. The sample comprised peripheral blood. These receptors were obtained from a woman of 80 years or more with acute or convalescent COVID-19.

This clone was counted a few times. The chain employs TRBV5-6 and TRBJ1-3; D possibly corresponds to TRBD1 (5 bases). CDR1 is SGHDT, CDR2 YYEEEE, per germline. The CDR3 loop spans 15 amino acids. V lost 2 bases and J 1 base, leaving 10 bases between the germline ends. The CDR3 region has the DNA TGTGCCAGCAGCTTACCAGGGAAGTCTGGAAACACCATATATTTT. Translated: CASSLPGKSGNTIYF.

The V gene is TRBV6-5, the J gene TRBJ1-2; D is possibly TRBD1 (6 bases). Germline V gene sequence: CDR1 MNHEY, CDR2 SVGAGI. The CDR3 is 14 amino acids. Trimming shortened V by 6 bases and J by 6 bases, and 17 bases separated the two germline ends. In DNA, the CDR3 is TGTGCCAGCAGACCCAATACAGGGAGGGATGGCTACACCTTC. This sequence encodes CASRPNTGRDGYTF.

The gene calls are TRBV19 and TRBJ1-5; maybe TRBD1 (6 bases). V shed 9 bases and J shed 2 bases, with 14 bases lying between them. CDR1 and CDR2 from the germline V gene are LNHDA and SQIVND (reference sequence). The CDR3 has 14 amino acids. CDR3 amino acids: CASKREGGNQPQHF. In nucleotides, the CDR3 is TGTGCCAGCAAGAGGGAGGGGGGCAATCAGCCCCAGCATTTT.

This chain joins TRBV6-4 and TRBJ1-1, with D perhaps matching TRBD1 (6 bases). The CDR3 covers 13 residues. Germline CDR1 MRHNA, CDR2 SNTAGT. V shed 6 bases and J shed 5 bases, with 13 bases lying between them. CDR3 sequence (DNA): TGTGCCAGCAGCGAAGACAGGTGGACTGAAGCTTTCTTT. Protein product: CASSEDRWTEAFF.

The chain employs TRBV18 and TRBJ2-1; 11 nucleotides align to TRBD2. The CDR3 is 15 amino acids. V gave up 2 bases and J gave up 4 bases; unmatched junction bases: 1. Germline CDR1 reads KGHSH; CDR2 reads LQKENI. CDR3 in DNA: TGTGCCAGCTCACCAGGGACTAGCGGATACAATGAGCAGTTCTTC. Its translation: CASSPGTSGYNEQFF. The entire variable domain, with the rest obtained from reference TRBV18 and TRBJ2-1, is as follows: NAGVMQNPRHLVRRRGQEARLRCSPMKGHSHVYWYRQLPEEGLKFMVYLQKENIIDESGMPKERFSAEFPKEGPSILRIQQVVRGDSAAYFCASSPGTSGYNEQFFGPGTRLTVL.

The V gene is TRBV5-4, the J gene TRBJ2-7, with a tentative D call TRBD2 (6 bases). This CDR3 comprises 16 residues. The V and J ends lost 0 bases and 5 bases respectively, with 18 bases between them. The germline V gene encodes CDR1 SGHNT and CDR2 YYREEE (reference sequence). The CDR3 spells CASSLAAGKEDHEQYF. The CDR3 DNA sequence: TGTGCCAGCAGCTTGGCGGCGGGGAAGGAGGACCACGAGCAGTACTTC.

The J gene is TRBJ1-3, the V gene TRBV18, with 10 bases matching TRBD1. This CDR3 region has 17 residues. Losses at the gene ends were 3 bases for V and 8 bases for J; bases not matched to a gene: 13. CDR1 and CDR2 from the germline V gene are KGHSH and LQKENI. The CDR3 nucleotides read TGTGCCAGCTCACCTTCTTTCCGGGACAGGGGATCGGACACCATATATTTT. Translated, it gives CASSPSFRDRGSDTIYF.

The chain is built from TRBV7-8 and TRBJ1-1; D is perhaps TRBD1 (6 bases). Germline assignment: CDR1 SGHVS and CDR2 FQNEAQ. The V end was cut by 1 base, the J end by 3 bases, with 9 bases between. The CDR3 length is 14 residues. The CDR3 DNA sequence: TGTGCCAGCAGCTTAGACCAGGGGTACACTGAAGCTTTCTTT. This encodes CASSLDQGYTEAFF.

The rearrangement joins TRBV7-8 to TRBJ1-2, with 10 bases fitting TRBD1. Losses at the gene ends were 5 bases for V and 7 bases for J; bases not matched to a gene: 10. CDR3 length: 15 residues. Germline V gives CDR1 SGHVS, CDR2 FQNEAQ. The CDR3: CASSRDRGVVSGYTF. CDR3 bases: TGTGCCAGCAGCCGGGACAGGGGAGTAGTGAGTGGCTACACCTTC.

This clone was seen a few times. V is TRBV5-1 and J is TRBJ2-7; D is possibly TRBD2 (5 bases). The CDR3 is 16 residues long. V lost 0 bases to trimming and J lost 0 bases, with 13 bases between them. Germline CDR1 SGHRS, CDR2 YFSETQ. This chain's CDR3 is CASSLAPGSLSYEQYF. The CDR3 DNA reads TGCGCCAGCAGCTTGGCCCCGGGGTCACTCTCCTACGAGCAGTACTTC.

Only one count was recorded for this clone. The chain recombines TRBV5-5 with TRBJ2-1; 12 nucleotides match TRBD2. J was trimmed by 0 bases and V by 3 bases; bases with no gene match: 1. This CDR3 region has 16 residues. Germline-derived CDR1 and CDR2 are SGHKS and YYEKEE (reference sequence). The CDR3: CASSWGLAGSYNEQFF. CDR3 nucleotides: TGTGCCAGCAGCTGGGGACTAGCGGGCTCCTACAATGAGCAGTTCTTC.

V gene TRBV7-8 combines with J gene TRBJ1-4; perhaps TRBD1 as D (5 bases). There are 14 residues in the CDR3. V was trimmed by 3 bases and J by 7 bases, leaving 12 bases between them. CDR1 is SGHVS, CDR2 FQNEAQ, per germline. The CDR3 sequence: CASSFQGSGEKLFF. CDR3 bases: TGTGCCAGCAGCTTCCAGGGCTCGGGTGAAAAACTGTTTTTT.

V usage is TRBV5-1 and J usage is TRBJ1-1; 7 bases line up with TRBD1. This CDR3 contains 16 residues. V was pared by 4 bases and J by 0 bases, with 9 bases of the junction left unmatched. Looked up from germline, CDR1 is SGHRS and CDR2 is YFSETQ. CDR3 region: CASSLGTVIMNTEAFF. For the CDR3, the DNA is TGCGCCAGCAGCCTGGGGACAGTCATTATGAACACTGAAGCTTTCTTT.

The sample holds one count of this clone. This chain connects TRBV2 to TRBJ1-6; TRBD1 might be the D (5 bases). The CDR3 length is 14 residues. The germline CDR1 and CDR2 sequences are SNHLY and FYNNEI. V dropped 3 bases and J dropped 10 bases, with 13 bases sitting between them. As DNA, the CDR3 is TGTGCCAGCAGTGAGGAAAGGGGAGGCTCACCCCTCCACTTT. It specifies CASSEERGGSPLHF.

The chain uses TRBV15 and TRBJ1-5; no reliable D call. Between the trimmed V and J ends, which lost 5 bases and 4 bases, there was a span of 6 bases. The CDR3 runs 12 residues. Germline loops: CDR1 LNHNV, CDR2 YYDKDF (reference sequence). The CDR3 spells CATSFPNQPQHF. CDR3 coding DNA: TGTGCCACCAGCTTCCCGAATCAGCCCCAGCATTTT.

This sequence joins TRBV24-1 and TRBJ2-3, with TRBD2 matching over 8 bases. With V trimmed by 3 bases and J by 2 bases, 3 bases remained unmatched. CDR1 and CDR2 from the germline V gene are KGHDR and SFDVKD. The CDR3 consists of 15 residues. In DNA form, the CDR3 reads TGTGCCACCAGTGATCCAGCGGGGGACACAGATACGCAGTATTTT. This translates into CATSDPAGDTDTQYF.

The chain joins TRBV7-9 to TRBJ1-5; maybe TRBD1 (5 bases). The V and J ends lost 5 bases and 0 bases respectively, with 11 bases between them. Germline assignment: CDR1 SEHNR and CDR2 FQNEAQ (reference sequence). The CDR3 has 15 amino acids. CDR3: CASSDSAYSNQPQHF. In nucleotides, the CDR3 is TGTGCCAGCAGCGACAGCGCGTATAGCAATCAGCCCCAGCATTTT.

This clone was seen a few times. The J gene is TRBJ1-2, the V gene TRBV2; 7 positions match TRBD1. Trimming cost V 6 bases and J 3 bases; bases outside gene matches: 4. This CDR3 contains 13 residues. The germline gives CDR1 SNHLY, CDR2 FYNNEI. The CDR3 here is CASRRTGYYGYTF. DNA for the CDR3: TGTGCCAGCAGGCGGACAGGCTACTATGGCTACACCTTC.

V gene TRBV6-1 combines with J gene TRBJ1-6, with D tentatively TRBD1 (5 bases). Germline CDR1 MNHNS, CDR2 SASEGT. Trimming pared 3 bases from V and 6 bases from J, leaving 9 bases between. The CDR3 has 14 amino acids. CDR3 residues: CASSDGGGNSPLHF. The CDR3, as DNA: TGTGCCAGCAGTGACGGGGGAGGTAATTCACCCCTCCACTTT.

As DNA, the CDR3 is TGTGCCAGCAGCCGGACAGGGGGTCGCGAGCAGTACTTC. Translating gives CASSRTGGREQYF. The rearrangement joins TRBV7-9 to TRBJ2-7; 10 bases agree with TRBD1. Trimming cost V 5 bases and J 6 bases; bases outside gene matches: 4. The CDR3 spans 13 residues. The germline gives CDR1 SEHNR, CDR2 FQNEAQ (reference sequence).

The genes are TRBV30 and TRBJ2-1; TRBD2 matches at 7 bases. V was clipped by 5 bases and J by 0 bases; unmatched bases: 10. The CDR3 sequence is 16 residues long. Looked up from germline, CDR1 is GTSNPN and CDR2 is SVGIG (reference sequence). The CDR3 here is CAWGSSGESSYNEQFF. The CDR3 DNA follows: TGTGCCTGGGGTTCCAGCGGGGAGAGCTCCTACAATGAGCAGTTCTTC. Using reference TRBV30 and TRBJ2-1 for the parts outside the CDR3, the full variable domain is SQTIHQWPATLVQPVGSPLSLECTVEGTSNPNLYWYRQAAGRGLQLLFYSVGIGQISSEVPQNLSASRPQDRQFILSSKKLLLSDSGFYLCAWGSSGESSYNEQFFGPGTRLTVL.

The rearrangement joins TRBV5-4 to TRBJ2-1, with 12 bases fitting TRBD2. CDR3 length: 15 amino acids. V dropped 1 base and J dropped 13; count of bases not matched to a gene: 9. The germline CDR1 and CDR2 sequences are SGHNT and YYREEE (reference sequence). The CDR3 is CASSLRLAGGEIQFF. In DNA form, the CDR3 reads TGTGCCAGCAGCTTGAGGCTAGCGGGGGGGGAAATTCAGTTCTTC.

The V call is TRBV5-1, the J call TRBJ2-7; D is unclear. Trimming cost V 4 bases and J 0 bases, with 5 bases left between them. The CDR3 runs 12 residues. Germline V CDR1 and CDR2: SGHRS, YFSETQ. In nucleotides, the CDR3 is TGCGCCAGCAGCCCGAGCTCCTACGAGCAGTACTTC. It encodes CASSPSSYEQYF.